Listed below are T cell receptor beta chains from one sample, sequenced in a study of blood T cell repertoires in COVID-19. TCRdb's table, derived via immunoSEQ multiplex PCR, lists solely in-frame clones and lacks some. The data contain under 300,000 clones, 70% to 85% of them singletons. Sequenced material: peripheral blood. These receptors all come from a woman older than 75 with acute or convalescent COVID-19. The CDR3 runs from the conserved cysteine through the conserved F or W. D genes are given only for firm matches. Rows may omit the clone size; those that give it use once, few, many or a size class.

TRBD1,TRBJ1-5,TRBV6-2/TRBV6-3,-,CASSTRGPGGNQPQHF,TGTGCCAGCAGTACCAGGGGGCCCGGAGGCAATCAGCCCCAGCATTTT
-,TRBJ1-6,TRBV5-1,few,CASSSYGENNSPLHF,TGCGCCAGCAGCTCATACGGTGAGAATAATTCACCCCTCCACTTT
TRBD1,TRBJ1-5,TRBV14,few,CASSQPPLLQGYRNQPQHF,TGTGCCAGCAGCCAACCCCCTCTTTTACAGGGGTACCGAAATCAGCCCCAGCATTTT
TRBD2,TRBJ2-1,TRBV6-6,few,CASATSGGNNEQFF,TGTGCCAGCGCTACTAGCGGGGGTAACAATGAGCAGTTCTTC
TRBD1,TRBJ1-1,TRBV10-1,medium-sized,CASSELQGSTEAFF,TGCGCCAGCAGTGAGTTACAGGGGTCCACTGAAGCTTTCTTT
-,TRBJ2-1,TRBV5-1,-,CASSLGAPYNEQFF,TGCGCCAGCAGCCTAGGAGCTCCCTACAATGAGCAGTTCTTC
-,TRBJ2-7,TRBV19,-,CASSANRVRMGEQYF,TGTGCCAGTAGTGCCAACAGGGTGCGAATGGGCGAGCAGTACTTC
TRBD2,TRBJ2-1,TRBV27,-,CASSLDGGAYNEQFF,TGTGCCAGCAGTTTGGACGGGGGGGCGTACAATGAGCAGTTCTTC
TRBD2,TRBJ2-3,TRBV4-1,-,CASGTRGLAGGSAGTDTQYF,TGCGCCAGCGGAACCCGGGGACTAGCGGGGGGTTCCGCGGGCACAGATACGCAGTATTTT
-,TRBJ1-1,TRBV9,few,CASNKFVGADSDGEAFF,TGTGCCAGCAACAAGTTTGTTGGGGCCGACAGTGACGGTGAAGCTTTCTTT
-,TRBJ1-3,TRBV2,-,CASSLNSAVSGNTIYF,TGTGCCAGCAGTCTCAACTCGGCGGTCTCTGGAAACACCATATATTTT
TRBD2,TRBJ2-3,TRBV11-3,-,CASSSGTSGDADTQYF,TGTGCCAGCAGCTCAGGGACTAGCGGGGACGCAGATACGCAGTATTTT
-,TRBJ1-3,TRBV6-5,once,CASRRDFYSGNTIYF,TGTGCCAGCAGACGCGACTTTTACTCTGGAAACACCATATATTTT
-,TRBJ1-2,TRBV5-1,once,CASSPAGGNYGYTF,TGCGCCAGCAGCCCGGCAGGTGGGAACTATGGCTACACCTTC
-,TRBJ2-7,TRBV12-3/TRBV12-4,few,CASSRYYEQYF,TGTGCCAGCAGCAGATACTACGAGCAGTACTTC
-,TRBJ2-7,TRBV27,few,CASSLRTAQEQYF,TGTGCCAGCAGTTTACGGACAGCCCAAGAGCAGTACTTC
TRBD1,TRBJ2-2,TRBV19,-,CASSIQGVNTGELFF,TGTGCCAGTAGTATACAGGGGGTTAATACCGGGGAGCTGTTTTTT
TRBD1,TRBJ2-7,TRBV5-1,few,CASSAGQVYEQYF,TGCGCCAGCAGCGCTGGACAGGTCTACGAGCAGTACTTC
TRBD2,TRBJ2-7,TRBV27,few,CASRTSGTYEQYF,TGTGCCAGCAGGACTAGCGGGACTTACGAGCAGTACTTC
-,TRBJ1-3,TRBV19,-,CASGSAGGLGNTIYF,TGTGCCAGCGGCTCCGCCGGGGGACTCGGAAACACCATATATTTT
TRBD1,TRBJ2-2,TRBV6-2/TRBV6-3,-,CASSFPGQGANRSPGELFF,TGTGCCAGCAGTTTCCCGGGACAGGGGGCGAATCGCTCACCCGGGGAGCTGTTTTTT
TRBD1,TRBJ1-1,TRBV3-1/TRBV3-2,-,CASSLKAGGQTEAFF,TGTGCCAGCAGCCTTAAGGCAGGGGGGCAGACTGAAGCTTTCTTT
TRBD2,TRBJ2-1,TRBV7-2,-,CASMGTSLGHNEQFF,TGTGCCAGCATGGGGACTAGCTTGGGGCACAATGAGCAGTTCTTC
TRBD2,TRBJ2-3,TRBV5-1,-,CASSLERETDTQYF,TGCGCCAGCAGCTTGGAGCGGGAAACAGATACGCAGTATTTT
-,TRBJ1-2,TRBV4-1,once,CASSQGQGFTYGYTF,TGCGCCAGCAGCCAAGGCCAGGGATTCACCTATGGCTACACCTTC
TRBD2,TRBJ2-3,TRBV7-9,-,CASSSRGGIDTQYF,TGTGCCAGCAGCTCCCGCGGGGGGATAGATACGCAGTATTTT
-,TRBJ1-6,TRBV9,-,CASSLGQLFSSYNSPLHF,TGTGCCAGCAGCCTCGGACAGCTTTTTAGCTCCTATAATTCACCCCTCCACTTT
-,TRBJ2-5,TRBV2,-,CASSGRLGSKETQYF,TGTGCCAGCAGTGGTCGTTTGGGTAGCAAAGAGACCCAGTACTTC
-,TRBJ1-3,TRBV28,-,CASKAGGGWSISGNTIYF,TGTGCCAGCAAGGCTGGCGGGGGGTGGTCGATCTCTGGAAACACCATATATTTT
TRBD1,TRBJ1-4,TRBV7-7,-,CASSRTTGANEKLFF,TGTGCCAGCAGCCGTACCACAGGGGCTAATGAAAAACTGTTTTTT
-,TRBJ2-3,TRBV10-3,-,CATTSEDTQYF,TGTGCCACTACCTCCGAAGATACGCAGTATTTT
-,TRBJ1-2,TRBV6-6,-,CASRKNDSPNYGYTF,TGTGCCAGCAGAAAAAACGACAGCCCGAACTATGGCTACACCTTC
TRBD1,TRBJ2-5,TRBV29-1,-,CSVGADRAAETQYF,TGCAGCGTCGGAGCTGACAGGGCGGCGGAGACCCAGTACTTC
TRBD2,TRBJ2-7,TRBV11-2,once,CASSSRFGTSAISYEQYF,TGTGCCAGCAGCTCACGATTTGGGACTAGCGCTATCTCCTACGAGCAGTACTTC
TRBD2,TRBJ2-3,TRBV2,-,CASRRTSGATDTQYF,TGTGCCAGCAGGCGGACTAGCGGGGCCACAGATACGCAGTATTTT
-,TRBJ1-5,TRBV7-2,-,CASSPGPLQPQHF,TGTGCCAGCAGCCCAGGGCCTCTCCAGCCCCAGCATTTT
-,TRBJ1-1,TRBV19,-,CASTQGFGNTEAFF,TGTGCCAGTACCCAGGGTTTTGGGAACACTGAAGCTTTCTTT
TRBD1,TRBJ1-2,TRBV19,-,CASSIGRQGRDGYTF,TGTGCCAGTAGTATAGGCCGACAGGGGAGGGATGGCTACACCTTC
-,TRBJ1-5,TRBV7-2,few,CASSSQGLHDQPQHF,TGTGCCAGCAGCTCGCAGGGCCTTCACGATCAGCCCCAGCATTTT
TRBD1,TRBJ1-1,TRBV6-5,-,CASRPSTGVNTEAFF,TGTGCCAGCAGACCCTCTACAGGGGTGAACACTGAAGCTTTCTTT
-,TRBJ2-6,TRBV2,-,CASSGQGSGANVLTF,TGTGCCAGCAGTGGGCAGGGGTCTGGGGCCAACGTCCTGACTTTC
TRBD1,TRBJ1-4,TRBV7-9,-,CASTLPGQGGGLFF,TGTGCCAGCACCCTTCCGGGACAGGGCGGTGGACTGTTTTTT
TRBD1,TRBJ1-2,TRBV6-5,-,CASIQRTGLNYDYTF,TGTGCCAGCATCCAACGGACAGGGCTAAACTATGACTACACCTTC
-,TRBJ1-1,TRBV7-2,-,CASSLPGLNTEAFF,TGTGCCAGCAGCTTACCAGGGTTGAACACTGAAGCTTTCTTT
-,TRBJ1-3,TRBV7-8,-,CASSPNGAGNTIYF,TGTGCCAGCAGTCCAAACGGGGCTGGAAACACCATATATTTT